This record looks at one TCR beta chain sequence and its context. The antigen is unknown. The same CDR3 can be traced to other DNA sequences in this sample. The record originates from a study of shared clonotypes between healthy human individuals. Across the study: Per donor, CD8 memory used one plate, CD8 naive used two, CD4 memory used three and CD4 naive used three.

Genomic DNA belonging to each subset was distributed in equal measure over several immunoSEQ plates. Clones were sequenced by immunoSEQ multiplex PCR, and TCRdb holds only the in-frame ones, with some missing. The profile shows approximately 1,500,000 clones, 96% of them singletons. General study findings and limits: Clonotypes that were shared across a handful of donors made up roughly 5% of naive CD4 clonotypes. The four-donor shared clonotypes exceeded non-shared clonotypes in generation probability, with non-shared ones scoring lower.

Trimming left V 3 bases short and J 1 base short, with 6 bases between. The CDR3 is 13 residues long. Germline V gives CDR1 KGHSH, CDR2 LQKENI. The chain joins TRBV18 to TRBJ1-1; no definite D call. The source of this sequence is a man aged 30 to 45 in good health. Sequenced sample: naive CD4+ T cells sorted from blood. Subset in this sample: CD45RA+ positively selected. CDR3 region: CASSPKGNTEAFF. CDR3 sequence (DNA): TGTGCCAGCTCACCGAAAGGGAACACTGAAGCTTTCTTT.